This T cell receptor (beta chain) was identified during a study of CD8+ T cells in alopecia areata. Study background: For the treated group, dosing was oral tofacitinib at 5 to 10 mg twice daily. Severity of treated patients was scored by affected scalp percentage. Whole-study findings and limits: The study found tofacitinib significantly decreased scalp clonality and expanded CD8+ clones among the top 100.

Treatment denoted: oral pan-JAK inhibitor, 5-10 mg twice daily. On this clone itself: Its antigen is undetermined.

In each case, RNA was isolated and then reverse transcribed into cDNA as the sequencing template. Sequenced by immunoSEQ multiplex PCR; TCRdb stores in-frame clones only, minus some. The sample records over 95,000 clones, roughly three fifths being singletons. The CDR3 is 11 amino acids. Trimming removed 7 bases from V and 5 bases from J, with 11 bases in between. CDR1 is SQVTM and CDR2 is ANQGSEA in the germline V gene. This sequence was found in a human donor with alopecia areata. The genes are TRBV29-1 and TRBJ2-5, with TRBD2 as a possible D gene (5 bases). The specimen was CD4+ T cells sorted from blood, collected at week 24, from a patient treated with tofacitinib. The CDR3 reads CSASGLETQYF. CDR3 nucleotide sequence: TGCAGCGCCAGTGGACTGGAGACCCAGTACTTC.